The present TCR beta chain was sequenced within a study of cytomegalovirus exposure and HLA in healthy donors. Researchers ran the PCR with 60 Vbeta and 13 Jbeta primers. Profiling relied on immunoSEQ multiplex PCR, and the TCRdb table lists in-frame clones only, not all of them. The table includes about 82,000 clones, about a tenth detected once. This clone was detected a few times. The antigen remains undetermined. Study results and caveats: It was reportedly the case that the classifier diagnosed cytomegalovirus status with high specificity and sensitivity.

In germline, CDR1 is SNHLY, CDR2 FYNNEI. CDR3 size: 16 residues. Trimming removed 5 bases at V and 6 bases at J, with 17 bases between. The donors (healthy individuals) were bone marrow donors. The sequenced sample was PBMCs. This clonotype originated in a man aged 55 to 70 in good health and CMV-seropositive. The rearrangement joins TRBV2 to TRBJ1-6; TRBD1 might be the D (6 bases). Here the CDR3 reads CASSREQGPSNSPLHF. CDR3 DNA sequence: TGTGCCAGCAGTAGGGAGCAGGGGCCATCTAATTCACCCCTCCACTTT.